These 14 T cell receptor beta chains share one sample of origin, sequenced in a study of blood T cell repertoires in COVID-19. Sequencing was performed with immunoSEQ multiplex PCR; in TCRdb, only in-frame clones are kept and a portion is missing. The sample has about 240,000 clones, roughly nine tenths seen once. The specimen sequenced was peripheral blood. The source of these receptors is a man in his fifties or sixties with acute or convalescent COVID-19.

The genes are TRBV9 and TRBJ1-1, with D unclear. V was trimmed by 0 bases and J by 4 bases, leaving 13 bases between them. Germline V CDR1 and CDR2: SGDLS, YYNGEE. The CDR3 is made up of 15 amino acids. The CDR3 sequence is CASSVEPSRVTEAFF. The DNA of the CDR3 is TGTGCCAGCAGCGTAGAGCCGTCGAGGGTCACTGAAGCTTTCTTT. The entire variable domain, with the rest obtained from reference TRBV9 and TRBJ1-1, is as follows: DSGVTQTPKHLITATGQRVTLRCSPRSGDLSVYWYQQSLDQGLQFLIQYYNGEERAKGNILERFSAQQFPDLHSELNLSSLELGDSALYFCASSVEPSRVTEAFFGQGTRLTVV.

The V call is TRBV10-2, the J call TRBJ2-7; 7 bases agree with TRBD1. CDR3 length equals 13 residues. J was trimmed by 5 bases and V by 6 bases; bases with no gene match: 7. Per germline, CDR1 WSHSY and CDR2 SAAADI. The CDR3 bases are TGCGCCAGCAGCGGACAGGCAATGAACGAGCAGTACTTC. Its translation: CASSGQAMNEQYF.

The chain combines TRBV28 with TRBJ2-5; tentatively, D is TRBD1 (5 bases). This CDR3 has 15 amino acids. V shed 6 bases and J shed 5 bases, with 19 bases lying between them. CDR1 is MDHEN and CDR2 is SYDVKM in the germline V gene. The CDR3, as DNA: TGTGCCAGCAGCCTTTCCGCTCAGGGATCGGAGACCCAGTACTTC. Translated, it gives CASSLSAQGSETQYF.

About this clone itself: Mismatch with germline at one junction end may stem from a read error. This CDR3 reads CASSLAGWRRPETQYF. The CDR3 coding sequence is TGTGCTAGCAGCTTAGCGGGGTGGCGGAGGCCAGAGACCCAGTACTTC. The V and J genes are TRBV7-7 and TRBJ2-5, with 8 bases lining up with TRBD2. Germline lookup yields CDR1 SSHAT and CDR2 FNYEAQ (reference sequence). The CDR3 sequence is 16 residues long.

This clone occurred once. This sequence joins TRBV6-2 or TRBV6-3 and TRBJ2-1; TRBD1 aligns across 7 bases. This CDR3 is 12 amino acids long. The germline gives CDR1 MNHEY, CDR2 SVGEGT. V trimming: 5 bases; J trimming: 15 bases; junction bases outside the gene matches: 10. The CDR3 loop is CASSLDRIRPFF. In DNA form, the CDR3 reads TGTGCCAGCAGTCTGGACAGGATAAGGCCGTTCTTC.

This chain joins TRBV28 and TRBJ1-2; TRBD1 might be the D (6 bases). The CDR3 sequence is 17 residues long. Trimming took off 5 bases at V and 4 bases at J, with 23 bases between the two ends. Germline CDR1 and CDR2: MDHEN and SYDVKM. CDR3 region: CASSHNQQGRSVYGYTF. The DNA of the CDR3 is TGTGCCAGCAGTCATAACCAACAGGGAAGATCTGTCTATGGCTACACCTTC.

This chain links TRBV7-3 with TRBJ2-7; TRBD2 matches 8 bases. V dropped 5 bases and J dropped 4; count of bases not matched to a gene: 7. Germline V lookup: CDR1 SGHTA, CDR2 FQGTGA. The CDR3 has 14 amino acids. The CDR3 bases are TGTGCCAGCAGCCCCCGGGGGGGTTATTACGAGCAGTACTTC. The encoded protein is CASSPRGGYYEQYF.

The gene calls are TRBV21-1 and TRBJ1-5; the table's D call, TRBD1, was not checked against the DNA. TRBV21-1 is flagged as a pseudogene. The CDR3 length is 15 residues. The DNA for the CDR3 is TGTGCCAGCAGCAAAGCCTTAAACAGGGATCAGCCCCAGCATTTT. Translated, it gives CASSKALNRDQPQHF.

The chain links TRBV9 to TRBJ2-2; 7 bases map to TRBD1. V lost 3 bases, J lost 3 bases, and 5 bases stayed unmatched. CDR3 size: 15 residues. In germline, CDR1 is SGDLS, CDR2 YYNGEE. CDR3 in DNA: TGTGCCAGCAGCGCCCAAGACAGGGACACCGGGGAGCTGTTTTTT. Its protein is CASSAQDRDTGELFF.

J is TRBJ1-2 and V is TRBV5-8; D not resolved. CDR1 SGHTS and CDR2 YDEGEE come from the germline V gene. V dropped 0 bases and J dropped 5 bases, with 8 bases sitting between them. The CDR3 runs 13 residues. CDR3 residues: CASSLGGGYGYTF. In DNA form, the CDR3 reads TGTGCCAGCAGCTTGGGCGGTGGGTATGGCTACACCTTC.

The chain joins TRBV7-2 to TRBJ2-4; 7 nucleotides match TRBD2. Unmatched junction bases numbered 10, after V lost 1 base and J lost 7 bases. The germline V gene encodes CDR1 SGHTA and CDR2 FQGNSA. The CDR3 extends over 16 amino acids. The CDR3 reads CASSLVRGRALNIQYF. The CDR3 nucleotides are TGTGCCAGCAGCTTAGTTCGAGGGAGGGCCCTCAACATTCAGTACTTC.

This chain connects TRBV6-5 to TRBJ1-1; D might be TRBD1 (6 bases). Germline CDR1 MNHEY, CDR2 SVGAGI. With 4 bases removed from V and 0 bases from J, the gap between germline ends came to 15 bases. This CDR3 contains 16 residues. CDR3 sequence (DNA): TGTGCCAGCAGTTTTAGAACGGGACATATGAACACTGAAGCTTTCTTT. The encoded protein is CASSFRTGHMNTEAFF.

The V and J genes are TRBV27 and TRBJ2-1; 12 bases line up with TRBD2. Trimming took 4 bases from V and 4 from J; bases not matched to a gene: 5. The CDR3 is made up of 16 amino acids. Germline V CDR1 and CDR2: MNHEY, SMNVEV (reference sequence). This chain's CDR3 is CASSSRTSGTYNEQFF. CDR3 bases: TGTGCCAGCAGTTCAAGGACTAGCGGGACGTACAATGAGCAGTTCTTC.

The chain has TRBV7-9 and TRBJ2-5; a weak D match, TRBD2 (6 bases). The CDR3 is 12 residues long. Germline assignment: CDR1 SEHNR and CDR2 FQNEAQ (reference sequence). V was trimmed by 9 bases and J by 5 bases, leaving 13 bases between them. In nucleotides, the CDR3 is TGTGCCAGTGGAGGGGTTAGGGAGACCCAGTACTTC. Its protein is CASGGVRETQYF.